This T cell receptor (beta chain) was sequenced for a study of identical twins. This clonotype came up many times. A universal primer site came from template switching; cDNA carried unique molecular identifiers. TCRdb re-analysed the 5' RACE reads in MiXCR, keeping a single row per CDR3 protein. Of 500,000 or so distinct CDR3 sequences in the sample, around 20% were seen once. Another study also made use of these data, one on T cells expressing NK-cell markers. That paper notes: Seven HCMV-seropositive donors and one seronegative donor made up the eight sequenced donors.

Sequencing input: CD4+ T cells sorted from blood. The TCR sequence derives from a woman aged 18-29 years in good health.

CDR3 protein: CASANSGNSYNEQFF. The CDR3 DNA follows: TGCGCCAGCGCTAATAGCGGGAACTCCTACAATGAGCAGTTCTTC. V gene TRBV5-1 combines with J gene TRBJ2-1; 8 bases align to TRBD2. V shed 7 bases and J 0 bases; nucleotides not matched to a gene: 6. The CDR3 sequence is 15 residues long. Germline V gene sequence: CDR1 SGHRS, CDR2 YFSETQ.